The source of this T cell receptor (beta chain) is a study of blood T cells in healthy people across ages. Overall study findings and caveats: In these data, TCR beta diversity tracked strongly with naive T cell percentage. Aged donors had fewer naive CD4+ cells and lower diversity than long-lived donors.

Primers used in a second PCR of roughly 6 to 12 cycles were a sample-barcoded 5' primer and a J-beta primer mix. MiXCR, applied by TCRdb to the 5' RACE reads, yields one record per CDR3 protein. The data show approximately 940,000 distinct CDR3 sequences, with approximately 49% seen just once and 13% held by the top ten. Remarks on this clonotype: Its target is unknown.

V was cut by 6 bases and J by 2 bases, with 13 bases left in between. The CDR3 has 14 residues. Germline V CDR1 and CDR2: SGHAT, FQNNGV. The origin of this receptor is a man aged 30 to 39 in good health. V usage is TRBV11-2 and J usage is TRBJ1-1; D call uncertain. Sequencing used blood. CDR3 coding DNA: TGTGCCAGCAGGCCGGACGACCCCAACACTGAAGCTTTCTTT. Protein sequence: CASRPDDPNTEAFF.